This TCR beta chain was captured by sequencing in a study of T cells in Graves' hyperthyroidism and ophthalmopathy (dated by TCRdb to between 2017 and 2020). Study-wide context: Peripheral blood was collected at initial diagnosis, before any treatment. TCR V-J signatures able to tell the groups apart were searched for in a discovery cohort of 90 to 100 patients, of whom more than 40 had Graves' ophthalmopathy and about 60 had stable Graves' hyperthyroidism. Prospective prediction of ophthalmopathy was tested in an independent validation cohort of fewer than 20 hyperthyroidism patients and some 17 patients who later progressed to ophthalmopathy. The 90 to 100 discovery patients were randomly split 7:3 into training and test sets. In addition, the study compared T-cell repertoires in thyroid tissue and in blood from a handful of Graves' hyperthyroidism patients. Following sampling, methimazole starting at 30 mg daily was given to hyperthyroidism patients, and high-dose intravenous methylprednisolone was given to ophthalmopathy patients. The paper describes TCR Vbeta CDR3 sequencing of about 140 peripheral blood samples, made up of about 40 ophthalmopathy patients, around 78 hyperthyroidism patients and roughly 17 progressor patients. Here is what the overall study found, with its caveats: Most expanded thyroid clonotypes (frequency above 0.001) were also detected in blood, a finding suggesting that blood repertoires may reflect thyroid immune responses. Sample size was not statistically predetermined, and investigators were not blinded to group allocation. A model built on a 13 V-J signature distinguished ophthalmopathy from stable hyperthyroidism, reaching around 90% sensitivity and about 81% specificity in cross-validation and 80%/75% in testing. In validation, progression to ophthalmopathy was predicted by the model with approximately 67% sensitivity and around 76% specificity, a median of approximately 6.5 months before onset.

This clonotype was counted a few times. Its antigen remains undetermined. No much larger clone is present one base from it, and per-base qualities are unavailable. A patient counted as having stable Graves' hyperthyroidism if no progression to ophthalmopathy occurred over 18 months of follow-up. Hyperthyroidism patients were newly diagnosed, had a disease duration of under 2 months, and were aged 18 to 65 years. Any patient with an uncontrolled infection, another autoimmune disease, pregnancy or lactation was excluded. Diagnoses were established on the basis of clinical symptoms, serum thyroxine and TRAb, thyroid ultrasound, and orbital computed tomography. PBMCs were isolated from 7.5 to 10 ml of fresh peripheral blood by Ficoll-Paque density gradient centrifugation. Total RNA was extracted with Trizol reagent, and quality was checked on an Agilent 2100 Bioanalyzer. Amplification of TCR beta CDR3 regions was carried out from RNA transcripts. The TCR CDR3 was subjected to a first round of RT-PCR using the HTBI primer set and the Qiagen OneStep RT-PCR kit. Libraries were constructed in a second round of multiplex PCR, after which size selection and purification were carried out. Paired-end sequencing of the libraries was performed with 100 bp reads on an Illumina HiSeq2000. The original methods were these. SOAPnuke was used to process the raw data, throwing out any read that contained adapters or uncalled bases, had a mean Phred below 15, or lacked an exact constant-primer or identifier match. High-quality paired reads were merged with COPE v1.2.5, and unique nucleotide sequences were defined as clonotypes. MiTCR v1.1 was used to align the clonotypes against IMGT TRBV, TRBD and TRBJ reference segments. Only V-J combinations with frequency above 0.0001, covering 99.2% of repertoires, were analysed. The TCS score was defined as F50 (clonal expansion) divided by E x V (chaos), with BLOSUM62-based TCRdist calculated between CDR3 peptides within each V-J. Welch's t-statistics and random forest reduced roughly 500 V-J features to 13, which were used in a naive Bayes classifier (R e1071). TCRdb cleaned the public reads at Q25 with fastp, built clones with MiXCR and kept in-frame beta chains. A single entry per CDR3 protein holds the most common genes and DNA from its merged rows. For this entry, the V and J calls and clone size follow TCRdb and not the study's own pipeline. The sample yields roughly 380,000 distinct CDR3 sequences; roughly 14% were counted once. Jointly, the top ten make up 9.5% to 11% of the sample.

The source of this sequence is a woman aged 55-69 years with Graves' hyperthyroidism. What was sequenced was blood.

The CDR3 amino acid sequence is: CASSVGTVHNEKLFF. The DNA sequence follows: TGTGCCAGCAGCGTAGGGACAGTACATAATGAAAAACTGTTTTTT. The V and J genes are TRBV9 and TRBJ1-4, with TRBD1 as a weak D call on 6 bases. From the germline V gene, CDR1 is SGDLS and CDR2 is YYNGEE. V loses 0 bases of germline sequence and J loses 4 bases, and the interval between the two ends is 10 bases. The CDR3 starts with the cysteine, ends with the phenylalanine, and has 15 residues. Only the CDR3 DNA is retained, 45 bases long and in frame from the first base.